This T cell receptor (beta chain) was captured by sequencing in a study of cytomegalovirus exposure and HLA in healthy donors. General study points: Sequences of the TCR beta chain were said to predict the HLA-A and HLA-B alleles of most subjects accurately. In presence/absence analyses, roughly uniform sequencing depth across donors was assumed.

Trimming stripped 6 bases from V and 4 bases from J, with 18 bases between. In germline, CDR1 is KGHSH, CDR2 LQKENI. CDR3 length equals 16 residues. Remarks on this clone: Antigen: not known.

As for the donors, each was a healthy bone marrow donor. The study sampled nominally healthy donors, though unrecorded immune exposures were likely. The PCR employed 60 Vbeta primers together with 13 Jbeta primers. The protocol was immunoSEQ multiplex PCR, while the TCRdb copy is restricted to in-frame clones and leaves out a portion. The repertoire has roughly 160,000 clones, roughly four fifths of them found once; the top ten carry around 2.6%. The sequence derives from a female donor in good health and CMV-seronegative. This chain links TRBV18 with TRBJ2-2; D possibly corresponds to TRBD1 (5 bases). Sequencing used PBMCs. The CDR3 DNA sequence: TGTGCCAGCTCGCGAGATGCAGGGTCCGGCACCGGGGAGCTGTTTTTT. It specifies CASSRDAGSGTGELFF.